One and the same sample provided the 8 T cell receptor beta chains below, sequenced in a study of blood T cell repertoires in COVID-19 (dated by TCRdb to 2020 to 2022). Library construction relied on the immunoSEQ multiplex PCR assay. The table was pulled from immuneACCESS by TCRdb, which kept in-frame rearrangements only. Such tables lose some clones; where checked, under half of the loss comes from unresolved V genes, and the rest has no known cause. This sample has 25,000 to 30,000 clones in its table, and roughly 90% of those were observed once. 5.5% to 7.5% of the sample goes to the ten largest clones. Material for sequencing was peripheral blood. These receptors originate from a human donor in a cohort sampled during active COVID-19.

The rearrangement links TRBV11-2 to TRBJ2-1, with 8 nucleotides matching TRBD2. The CDR3 totals 16 residues. In germline, CDR1 is SGHAT, CDR2 FQNNGV. V lost 1 base to trimming and J lost 4 bases; unmatched junction nucleotides: 6. DNA of the CDR3: TGTGCCAGCAGCTTAGTACCTAGCGGGTCATACAATGAGCAGTTCTTC. Translating it yields CASSLVPSGSYNEQFF.

V is TRBV6-6 and J is TRBJ1-5, with D possibly TRBD1 on 6 matching bases. This CDR3 region has 15 residues. Trimming removed 4 bases at V and 7 bases at J, with 17 bases between. CDR1 is MNHNY and CDR2 is SVGAGI in the germline V gene (reference sequence). The CDR3 nucleotides read TGTGCCAGCAGTTTTCGGCAGGGGACCGAGCAGCCCCAGCATTTT. Its translation is CASSFRQGTEQPQHF.

The rearrangement joins TRBV6-6 to TRBJ2-3; 12 positions agree with TRBD2. Germline assignment: CDR1 MNHNY and CDR2 SVGAGI (reference sequence). CDR3 length equals 16 residues. J lost 2 bases, V lost 6 bases, and 6 bases had no gene match. CDR3 coding DNA: TGTGCCAGCAGCCCTAGGACTAGCGGGAACACAGATACGCAGTATTTT. Its protein is CASSPRTSGNTDTQYF.

The chain combines TRBV11-3 with TRBJ2-7; 8 bases fit TRBD1. V lost 2 bases and J lost 5; bases outside the gene matches: 8. Germline-derived CDR1 and CDR2 are SGHNT and YENEEA. This CDR3 has 15 residues. The CDR3 DNA reads TGTGCCAGCAGCTTATACCCGGACAGGGCCCACGAGCAGTACTTC. This encodes CASSLYPDRAHEQYF.

The chain combines TRBV27 with TRBJ2-2; the match to TRBD1 covers 9 bases. Per germline, CDR1 MNHEY and CDR2 SMNVEV (reference sequence). Trimming cost V 3 bases and J 5 bases; bases outside gene matches: 4. CDR3 size: 15 residues. The DNA for the CDR3 is TGTGCCAGCAGTTTGGGGGACAGGGAGACCGGGGAGCTGTTTTTT. Amino acids: CASSLGDRETGELFF.

The count of this clone is one. The chain uses TRBV4-2 and TRBJ1-1, with 8 bases aligning to TRBD1. The CDR3 is made up of 14 amino acids. With 1 base clipped from V and 10 bases from J, the junction kept 8 bases outside the gene matches. Germline values: CDR1 LGHNA, CDR2 YNFKEQ. The CDR3 sequence is CASSQGSRGRGAFF. CDR3 nucleotides: TGTGCCAGCAGCCAAGGTAGCAGGGGGCGAGGAGCTTTCTTT.

The rearrangement uses TRBV11-2 and TRBJ2-7; 7 nucleotides match TRBD1. This CDR3 has 17 residues. The trim removed 0 bases at V and 2 bases at J, leaving 10 bases unmatched. Germline V gene data show CDR1 as SGHAT and CDR2 as FQNNGV. The CDR3 is CASSLEVAGTATYEQYF. CDR3 in DNA: TGTGCCAGCAGCTTAGAGGTAGCCGGGACAGCAACCTACGAGCAGTACTTC.

The V and J genes are TRBV6-6 and TRBJ2-7, with D possibly TRBD1 on 5 matching bases. The V end was cut by 1 base, the J end by 2 bases, with 9 bases between. This CDR3 has 14 amino acids. Germline assignment: CDR1 MNHNY and CDR2 SVGAGI (reference sequence). The DNA of the CDR3 is TGTGCCAGCAGTTACTTAGGGGCCCCCTACGAGCAGTACTTC. Translating gives CASSYLGAPYEQYF.